A selection of T cell receptor beta chains follows, all from one sample in a study of technical replicates of blood from several donors. Produced via immunoSEQ multiplex PCR; TCRdb's table is partial and in-frame only. The sample holds about 64,000 clones, 86% seen once. The sequenced sample consisted of PBMCs. The receptors originated from a human donor in good health. Some clones in this sample may be carry-over from other donors' samples. Both conserved end residues are part of each CDR3. For some rows the clone size is stated as once, few or many, or as a class when expanded; others skip it.

size: once; J: TRBJ2-2; V: TRBV5-1; CDR3: CASSMGEGELFF
size: .; J: TRBJ1-2; V: TRBV6-5; CDR3: CASIQGGSGGYTF
size: .; J: TRBJ2-5; V: TRBV9; CDR3: CASSVGGGVGQETQYF
size: once; J: TRBJ1-2; V: TRBV2; CDR3: CASSWEGQVSYGYTF
size: .; J: TRBJ2-1; V: TRBV10-2; CDR3: CASRTDRGGYNEQFF
size: once; J: TRBJ1-5; V: TRBV7-8; CDR3: CASSRDSGNQPQHF
size: .; J: TRBJ1-2; V: TRBV19; CDR3: CASSIQDRAGGGYTF
size: .; J: TRBJ2-5; V: TRBV5-4; CDR3: CASSPSVYQETQYF
size: .; J: TRBJ2-5; V: TRBV5-1; CDR3: CASSLPGTETQYF
size: .; J: TRBJ2-7; V: TRBV7-9; CDR3: CASSLSGRGYEQYF
size: .; J: TRBJ1-1; V: TRBV7-2; CDR3: CASSSQSGGRNTEAFF
size: .; J: TRBJ1-4; V: TRBV27; CDR3: CASSLDQGGMEKLFF
size: once; J: TRBJ2-1; V: TRBV4-2; CDR3: CASSLGGDRGNNEQFF
size: once; J: TRBJ1-2; V: TRBV10-3; CDR3: CAISVAGQFDHTF
size: once; J: TRBJ1-1; V: TRBV7-2; CDR3: CASSFRGEGVNTEAFF
size: .; J: TRBJ2-3; V: TRBV7-2; CDR3: CASSLAPSPSTQYF
size: .; J: TRBJ2-5; V: TRBV11-2; CDR3: CASSLGGGETQYF
size: few; J: TRBJ1-5; V: TRBV30; CDR3: CAWGGMPNQPQHF
size: .; J: TRBJ1-6; V: TRBV12-5; CDR3: CASGLVDRGPTNSPLHF
size: once; J: TRBJ1-1; V: TRBV18; CDR3: CASSPTTANTEAFF
size: .; J: TRBJ1-1; V: TRBV29-1; CDR3: CSVARVNWAFF
size: .; J: TRBJ2-5; V: TRBV7-9; CDR3: CASKSQGLVGETQYF
size: once; J: TRBJ2-2; V: TRBV4-3; CDR3: CASSQEVRLAGPMAGTGELFF
size: few; J: TRBJ2-7; V: TRBV6-5; CDR3: CASSFSNEQYF
size: .; J: TRBJ2-1; V: TRBV1; CDR3: CTSSQDPPLAGGAGNEQFF
size: .; J: TRBJ1-1; V: TRBV7-9; CDR3: CASSRTANTEAFF
size: .; J: TRBJ2-1; V: TRBV7-3; CDR3: CASSPGQGDEQFF
size: .; J: TRBJ1-6; V: TRBV2; CDR3: CASRSDRANSPLHF
size: .; J: TRBJ2-7; V: TRBV9; CDR3: CASSVGEGLASYEQYF
size: .; J: TRBJ2-1; V: TRBV6-4; CDR3: CASSDTASGRSYNEQFF
size: .; J: TRBJ1-1; V: TRBV29-1; CDR3: CSVGQVVNTEAFF
size: .; J: TRBJ2-7; V: TRBV29-1; CDR3: CSVLLGDYEQYF
size: .; J: TRBJ2-1; V: TRBV27; CDR3: CASSLRTGGRPGYNEQFF
size: .; J: TRBJ2-1; V: TRBV10-1; CDR3: CASSRDLRVGNEQFF
size: .; J: TRBJ2-7; V: TRBV7-2; CDR3: CASSLDPSGVYEQYF
size: .; J: TRBJ2-3; V: TRBV29-1; CDR3: CSVEDLDRGRSGGRSDTQYF
size: once; J: TRBJ1-4; V: TRBV27; CDR3: CASSSVGFEEEKLFF
size: .; J: TRBJ2-3; V: TRBV12-5; CDR3: CASGSPGQGAPDTQYF
size: .; J: TRBJ2-3; V: TRBV4-1; CDR3: CASSQEDIPPADTQYF
size: .; J: TRBJ2-7; V: TRBV19; CDR3: CASSTLGQYYEQYF
size: .; J: TRBJ2-1; V: TRBV5-4; CDR3: CASSPGTRNYNEQFF
size: .; J: TRBJ2-7; V: TRBV10-1; CDR3: CASSEETGTGGVGGNYEQYF
size: .; J: TRBJ2-7; V: TRBV4-1; CDR3: CASSPIGVARSSEQYF
size: .; J: TRBJ2-3; V: TRBV10-2; CDR3: CASSERGLTLTDTQYF
size: .; J: TRBJ2-3; V: TRBV27; CDR3: CASKPMTTSTDTQYF
size: .; J: TRBJ1-4; V: TRBV4-2; CDR3: CASSRAPVVTNEKLFF
size: .; J: TRBJ1-4; V: TRBV7-6; CDR3: CASSVGVGSNEKLFF
size: .; J: TRBJ2-7; V: TRBV7-8; CDR3: CASSLEAGAYEQYF
size: .; J: TRBJ1-3; V: TRBV19; CDR3: CASSITGTSGNTIYF
size: .; J: TRBJ2-2; V: TRBV6-5; CDR3: CASSYRRVANTGELFF
size: once; J: TRBJ2-7; V: TRBV20-1; CDR3: CSVDSYEQYF
size: .; J: TRBJ2-7; V: TRBV11-2; CDR3: CASSLLVASDEQYF
size: .; J: TRBJ2-5; V: TRBV10-3; CDR3: CAINPGAGETQYF
size: .; J: TRBJ2-7; V: TRBV7-9; CDR3: CASSLASTNRDRVEYEQYF